This T cell receptor beta chain originates from a study of CD8 T cells in Susac syndrome. Reverse transcription of roughly 0.5 to 1 ug RNA was carried out with random hexamers. TCR beta CDR3 was amplified by immunoSEQ covering 54 Vbeta and 13 Jbeta. TCRdb re-analysed the immunoSEQ multiplex PCR reads in MiXCR, keeping a single row per CDR3 protein. The sample has hundreds of thousands of distinct CDR3 sequences; over 85% are singletons. Concerning this clonotype itself: What it binds is not known.

Study outcomes and limitations: Individuals included in the TCR sequencing and HLA analysis were acknowledged by the study to be relatively few in number.

TCR beta sequences were obtained from blood CD8+ and CD4+ T cells. Included as multiple sclerosis controls were treatment-naive patients who had stable or active relapsing-remitting disease. Trimming cost V 5 bases and J 8 bases, with 15 bases left between them. Germline-derived CDR1 and CDR2 are MNHNS and SASEGT. This CDR3 comprises 14 residues. The J gene is TRBJ1-4, the V gene TRBV6-1, with a possible D match to TRBD1 (5 bases). Sample: CD4+ T cells from PBMCs. The sequence was obtained from a human donor with multiple sclerosis. CDR3 DNA sequence: TGTGCCAGCAGTAATTGGGGGTCCGAAGAAAAACTGTTTTTT. It specifies CASSNWGSEEKLFF.